Presented here are 25 T cell receptor beta chains from one specimen sequenced in a study of control samples from healthy donors and cancer patients. Produced via immunoSEQ multiplex PCR; TCRdb's table is partial and in-frame only. The sample lists about 28,000 clones, around 92% occurring once. Sample: PBMCs. All receptors derive from a man aged 45-65 years with lung cancer.

The chain combines TRBV28 with TRBJ1-2; D remains unclear. The CDR3 extends over 12 amino acids. V was pared by 5 bases and J by 4 bases, with 8 bases between. Germline CDR1 and CDR2: MDHEN and SYDVKM. Written as DNA, the CDR3 is TGTGCCAGCAGTCTCCAGGCCTATGGCTACACCTTC. Translating gives CASSLQAYGYTF.

The V and J genes are TRBV2 and TRBJ2-3; no firm D call. Germline V gives CDR1 SNHLY, CDR2 FYNNEI. V was shortened by 8 bases and J by 5 bases, with 11 bases between the two germline ends. This CDR3 contains 12 residues. The CDR3 nucleotides read TGTGCCAGCCGAGGCGACTTAGATACGCAGTATTTT. Translating gives CASRGDLDTQYF.

The V call is TRBV11-3, the J call TRBJ1-4, with D maybe TRBD1 (5 bases). Per germline, CDR1 SGHNT and CDR2 YENEEA. The CDR3 extends over 17 amino acids. The V end was cut by 0 bases, the J end by 8 bases, with 19 bases between. DNA for the CDR3: TGTGCCAGCAGCTTAGATCGTACCAGCAGGGAAGAGGAAAAACTGTTTTTT. Its translation: CASSLDRTSREEEKLFF.

This chain uses TRBV6-1 with TRBJ2-7; possible D gene TRBD2, 6 bases. Germline V gene data show CDR1 as MNHNS and CDR2 as SASEGT. This CDR3 region has 15 residues. Trimming left V 1 base short and J 0 bases short, with 10 bases between. CDR3 region: CASSEDGGLSYEQYF. DNA of the CDR3: TGTGCCAGCAGTGAAGACGGGGGACTCTCCTACGAGCAGTACTTC.

J is TRBJ1-6 and V is TRBV10-3, with 7 bases that match TRBD1. V gave up 2 bases and J gave up 7 bases; unmatched junction bases: 8. The CDR3 is made up of 16 amino acids. CDR1 is ENHRY and CDR2 is SYGVKD in the germline V gene. CDR3: CAISETKTGTNSPLHF. CDR3 coding DNA: TGTGCCATCAGTGAGACGAAGACAGGGACCAATTCACCCCTCCACTTT.

V is TRBV3-1 (or the pseudogene TRBV3-2) and J is TRBJ2-4; D uncertain. The CDR3 consists of 13 residues. Trimming pared 6 bases from V and 11 bases from J, leaving 17 bases between. The V gene's germline CDR1 is LGHDT and CDR2 YNNKEL (reference sequence). The CDR3: CASSQPDTSVQYF. The CDR3 DNA reads as TGTGCCAGCAGTCAACCAGATACATCCGTTCAGTACTTC.

J is TRBJ1-1 and V is TRBV4-1, with a weak D call TRBD1 (5 bases). Per germline, CDR1 MGHRA and CDR2 YSYEKL. The ends were cut back, 4 bases at V and 7 bases at J, with 16 bases in the middle. The CDR3 is 14 amino acids. The CDR3 loop reads CASSLGPWGNEAFF. As DNA, the CDR3 is TGCGCCAGCAGCCTAGGGCCCTGGGGGAATGAAGCTTTCTTT.

This chain links TRBV10-3 with TRBJ2-7; 10 nucleotides align to TRBD1. Germline CDR1 ENHRY, CDR2 SYGVKD. V lost 3 bases, J lost 4 bases, and 6 bases stayed unmatched. This CDR3 is 15 amino acids long. For the CDR3, the DNA is TGTGCCATCAGTGACCGGGACAGGGGTCCATACGAGCAGTACTTC. This sequence encodes CAISDRDRGPYEQYF.

The J gene is TRBJ1-1, the V gene TRBV20-1; D is perhaps TRBD1 (6 bases). Germline-derived CDR1 and CDR2 are DFQATT and SNEGSKA (reference sequence). The CDR3 is made up of 15 amino acids. V lost 3 bases and J lost 3, with 17 bases in between. CDR3 amino acids: CSASWSGKGDTEAFF. For the CDR3, the DNA is TGCAGTGCTAGTTGGTCAGGGAAGGGGGACACTGAAGCTTTCTTT.

The chain employs TRBV28 and TRBJ1-6, with a possible D match to TRBD1 (5 bases). The CDR3 is made up of 18 amino acids. V was cut by 3 bases and J by 3 bases, with 18 bases left in between. Germline assignment: CDR1 MDHEN and CDR2 SYDVKM. The DNA for the CDR3 is TGTGCCAGCAGTTTGGGGCCCGGGGAAAGCTTCTATAATTCACCCCTCCACTTT. This translates into CASSLGPGESFYNSPLHF.

The chain couples TRBV2 to TRBJ2-7, with 12 bases lining up with TRBD2. The CDR3 length is 15 residues. CDR1 SNHLY and CDR2 FYNNEI come from the germline V gene. With V trimmed by 6 bases and J by 0 bases, 3 bases remained unmatched. CDR3 region: CASRLTSGGSYEQYF. Here the CDR3 DNA reads TGTGCCAGCAGGTTGACTAGCGGGGGCTCCTACGAGCAGTACTTC.

The genes are TRBV5-4 and TRBJ1-5; D is uncertain. Per the germline V gene, CDR1 is SGHNT and CDR2 is YYREEE (reference sequence). Trimming took 0 bases from V and 3 from J, leaving 7 bases between them. The CDR3 has 14 residues. The CDR3: CASSLDGVNQPQHF. The DNA for the CDR3 is TGTGCCAGCAGCTTGGATGGCGTCAATCAGCCCCAGCATTTT.

This chain links TRBV2 with TRBJ2-6; D may be TRBD1 (5 bases). The germline V gene has CDR1 SNHLY and CDR2 FYNNEI. V was shortened by 6 bases and J by 4 bases, with 13 bases between the two germline ends. The CDR3 extends over 15 amino acids. CDR3 residues: CASSFGHAGANVLTF. CDR3 in DNA: TGTGCCAGCAGCTTTGGACACGCGGGGGCCAACGTCCTGACTTTC.

Notes on this clone: A read error may account for a junction end that differs from germline. The J gene is TRBJ2-1, the V gene TRBV18, with a weak D call TRBD1 (6 bases). Germline CDR1 KGHSH, CDR2 LQKENI. The CDR3 is 15 residues long. CDR3 in DNA: TGTGCCAGCGCACCCGCAGGGGTAGCCTACAATGAGCAGTTCTTC. It codes for CASAPAGVAYNEQFF.

The chain is built from TRBV24-1 and TRBJ1-2, with 7 bases matching TRBD1. The V and J ends lost 6 bases and 6 bases, in that order; junction bases with no gene match: 3. The germline CDR1 and CDR2 sequences are KGHDR and SFDVKD. The length of the CDR3 is 12 residues. This CDR3 reads CATSQQGNGYTF. In DNA form, the CDR3 reads TGTGCCACCAGTCAACAGGGGAATGGCTACACCTTC.

V and J are TRBV24-1 and TRBJ1-4; unclear D gene. This CDR3 is built from 12 residues. V was cut by 3 bases and J by 10 bases, with 8 bases left in between. Germline-derived CDR1 and CDR2 are KGHDR and SFDVKD. For the CDR3, the DNA is TGTGCCACCAGTGATGTCCGAGGAAAACTGTTTTTT. Its protein is CATSDVRGKLFF.

The chain carries TRBV19 and TRBJ1-1, with D unclear. The V end was cut by 1 base, the J end by 1 base, with 7 bases between. The CDR3 extends over 14 amino acids. The germline V gene has CDR1 LNHDA and CDR2 SQIVND (reference sequence). The CDR3 DNA reads as TGTGCCAGTAGTATAGGTGGTGGGAACACTGAAGCTTTCTTT. The encoded protein is CASSIGGGNTEAFF. The whole variable domain, remainder taken from reference TRBV19 and TRBJ1-1, is DGGITQSPKYLFRKEGQNVTLSCEQNLNHDAMYWYRQDPGQGLRLIYYSQIVNDFQKGDIAEGYSVSREKKESFPLTVTSAQKNPTAFYLCASSIGGGNTEAFFGQGTRLTVV.

The CDR3 coding sequence is TGTGCCAGCAGCAGAAGGAATGAGCAGTTCTTC. This encodes CASSRRNEQFF. This chain joins TRBV7-9 and TRBJ2-1; no firm D call. Per the germline V gene, CDR1 is SEHNR and CDR2 is FQNEAQ (reference sequence). The CDR3 is made up of 11 amino acids. V lost 5 bases to trimming and J lost 7 bases, with 6 bases between them.

The CDR3 sequence: CASSQDNRGTYGYTF. The DNA for the CDR3 is TGTGCCAGCAGCCAAGATAACAGGGGAACCTATGGCTACACCTTC. The rearrangement uses TRBV3-1 (or the pseudogene TRBV3-2) and TRBJ1-2; TRBD1 aligns across 7 bases. The CDR3 totals 15 residues. Germline V lookup: CDR1 LGHDT, CDR2 YNNKEL (reference sequence). Trimming cost V 0 bases and J 4 bases; bases outside gene matches: 5.

A single count supports this clone. The chain couples TRBV19 to TRBJ1-2; a weak D match, TRBD1 (5 bases). In germline, CDR1 is LNHDA, CDR2 SQIVND (reference sequence). The CDR3 totals 15 residues. V was cut by 3 bases and J by 0 bases, with 11 bases left in between. The CDR3 protein is CASSIPRVANYGYTF. The CDR3 DNA reads as TGTGCCAGTAGTATCCCCAGGGTTGCTAACTATGGCTACACCTTC. Filled out from reference TRBV19 and TRBJ1-2, the complete variable domain reads DGGITQSPKYLFRKEGQNVTLSCEQNLNHDAMYWYRQDPGQGLRLIYYSQIVNDFQKGDIAEGYSVSREKKESFPLTVTSAQKNPTAFYLCASSIPRVANYGYTFGSGTRLTVV.

This clone was seen a single time. A read error may produce the germline difference seen at one junction end. The DNA for the CDR3 is TGTGCCAGCAGGACGCGGGACAGAAATTCGCCCCTCCACTTT. It encodes CASRTRDRNSPLHF. The rearrangement joins TRBV6-5 to TRBJ1-6, with TRBD1 identical over 7 bases. This CDR3 has 14 residues. Germline V gene data show CDR1 as MNHEY and CDR2 as SVGAGI.

This chain links TRBV7-9 with TRBJ1-2; D possibly corresponds to TRBD1 (6 bases). V was clipped by 5 bases and J by 5 bases, with 12 bases between them. Per the germline V gene, CDR1 is SEHNR and CDR2 is FQNEAQ (reference sequence). This CDR3 spans 13 amino acids. CDR3 region: CASSPQGVYGYTF. CDR3 nucleotides: TGTGCCAGCAGCCCACAGGGAGTGTATGGCTACACCTTC. The full variable domain, its missing parts supplied by reference TRBV7-9 and TRBJ1-2, is DTGVSQNPRHKITKRGQNVTFRCDPISEHNRLYWYRQTLGQGPEFLTYFQNEAQLEKSRLLSDRFSAERPKGSFSTLEIQRTEQGDSAMYLCASSPQGVYGYTFGSGTRLTVV.

The chain is built from TRBV12-3 or TRBV12-4 and TRBJ2-3; D might be TRBD2 (5 bases). This CDR3 region has 13 residues. V was shortened by 6 bases and J by 6 bases, with 13 bases between the two germline ends. The CDR3, as DNA: TGTGCCAGCAGGGCACCCGGCGGGGATACGCAGTATTTT. Translating it yields CASRAPGGDTQYF.

The chain links TRBV19 to TRBJ1-4, with D possibly matching TRBD1 (5 bases). The V end was cut by 3 bases, the J end by 8 bases, with 16 bases between. Per the germline V gene, CDR1 is LNHDA and CDR2 is SQIVND (reference sequence). The CDR3 is 15 amino acids. CDR3 in amino acids: CASSMGQGGREKLFF. In nucleotides, the CDR3 is TGTGCCAGTAGTATGGGCCAGGGTGGGAGAGAAAAACTGTTTTTT.

V is TRBV9 and J is TRBJ2-7, with D tentatively TRBD1 (5 bases). Germline CDR1 reads SGDLS; CDR2 reads YYNGEE. Trimming removed 0 bases at V and 5 bases at J, with 12 bases between. The CDR3 is 14 residues long. This chain's CDR3 is CASSVGQGTDEQYF. The DNA of the CDR3 is TGTGCCAGCAGCGTAGGTCAGGGAACCGACGAGCAGTACTTC.